This T cell receptor beta chain was sequenced during a study of cytomegalovirus exposure and HLA in healthy donors. The PCR was carried out with 60 Vbeta primers and 13 Jbeta primers. Data came from immunoSEQ multiplex PCR; TCRdb stores just in-frame clones and leaves some out. The sample lists some 200,000 clones, 65% to 90% seen once, with roughly 6.7% in the top ten. Donors sampled were nominally healthy, though unrecorded immune exposures were likely. CDR1 and CDR2 (germline): SGHTA, FQGNSA. CDR3 length: 11 residues. The V end was cut by 5 bases, the J end by 16 bases, with 15 bases between. This receptor was identified in a man aged 40-55 years in good health and CMV-seropositive. Material: PBMCs. The rearrangement links TRBV7-2 to TRBJ2-1; D may be TRBD2 (6 bases). CDR3 amino acids: CASSSAAGRFF. The CDR3 bases are TGTGCCAGCAGCAGTGCGGCGGGGCGTTTCTTC.